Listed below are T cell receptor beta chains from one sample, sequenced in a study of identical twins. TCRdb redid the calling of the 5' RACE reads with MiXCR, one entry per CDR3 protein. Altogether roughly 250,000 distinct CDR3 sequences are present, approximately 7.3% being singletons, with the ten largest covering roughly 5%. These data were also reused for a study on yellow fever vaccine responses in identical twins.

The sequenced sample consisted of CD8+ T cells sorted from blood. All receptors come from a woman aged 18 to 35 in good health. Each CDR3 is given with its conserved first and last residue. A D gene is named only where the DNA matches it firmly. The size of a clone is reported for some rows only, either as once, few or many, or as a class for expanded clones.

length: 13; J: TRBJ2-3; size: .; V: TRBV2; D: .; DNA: TGTGCCAGCATAGACAGGAGCACAGATACGCAGTATTTT; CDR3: CASIDRSTDTQYF
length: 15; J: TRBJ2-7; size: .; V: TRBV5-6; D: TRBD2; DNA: TGTGCCAGCAGCTTAGGACTAGTTGTGACTTACGAGCAGTACTTC; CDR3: CASSLGLVVTYEQYF
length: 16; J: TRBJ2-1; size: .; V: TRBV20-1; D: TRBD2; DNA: TGCAGTGCTAGAGAAAGGAGACTAGCGGGGTGGAATGAGCAGTTCTTC; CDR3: CSARERRLAGWNEQFF
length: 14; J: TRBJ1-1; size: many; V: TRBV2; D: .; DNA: TGTGCCAGCAGTGAGGTACAGGGGAACACTGAAGCTTTCTTT; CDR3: CASSEVQGNTEAFF
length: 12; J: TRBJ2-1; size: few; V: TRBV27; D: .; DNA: TGTGCCAGCAGCGGTCCGAGAAATGAGCAGTTCTTC; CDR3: CASSGPRNEQFF
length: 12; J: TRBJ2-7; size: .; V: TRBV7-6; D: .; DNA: TGTGCCAGCAGCTTGAAGGGCTACGAGCAGTACTTC; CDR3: CASSLKGYEQYF
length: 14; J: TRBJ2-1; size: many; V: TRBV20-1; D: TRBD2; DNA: TGCAGTGTCATTAGCGGGAGAGACCACAATGAGCAGTTCTTC; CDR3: CSVISGRDHNEQFF
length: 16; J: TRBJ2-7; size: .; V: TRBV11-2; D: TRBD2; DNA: TGTGCCAGCAGCTTTTCAGGACTAGCGAGCTCCTACGAGCAGTACTTC; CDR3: CASSFSGLASSYEQYF
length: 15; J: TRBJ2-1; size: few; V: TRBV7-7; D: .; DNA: TGTGCCAGCAGCTTAGAGGTGGGACGCTACAATGAGCAGTTCTTC; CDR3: CASSLEVGRYNEQFF
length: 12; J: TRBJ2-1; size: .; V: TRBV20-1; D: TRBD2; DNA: TGCAGTGCTAGGGGACTAAACAATGAGCAGTTCTTC; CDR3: CSARGLNNEQFF
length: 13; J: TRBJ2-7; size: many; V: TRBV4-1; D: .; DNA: TGCGCCAGCAGCCAAGATAGGTGGTTCGAGCAGTACTTC; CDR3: CASSQDRWFEQYF
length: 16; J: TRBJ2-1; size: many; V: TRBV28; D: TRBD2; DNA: TGTGCCAGCAGTTTCGCCCTAGCGGGAGTGTTCAATGAGCAGTTCTTC; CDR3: CASSFALAGVFNEQFF
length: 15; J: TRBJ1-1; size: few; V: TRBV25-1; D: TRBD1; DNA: TGTGCCAGCAGTAACAGACAGGGGAGGAACACTGAAGCTTTCTTT; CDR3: CASSNRQGRNTEAFF
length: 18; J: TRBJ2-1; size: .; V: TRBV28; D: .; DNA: TGTGCCAGCAGTTTACAGGAAAGCGATCGGGTACAGTATAATGAGCAGTTCTTC; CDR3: CASSLQESDRVQYNEQFF
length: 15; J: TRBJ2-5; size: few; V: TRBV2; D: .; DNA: TGTGCCAGCAGCGATACCCTAGCGTTCCGAGAGACCCAGTACTTC; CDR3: CASSDTLAFRETQYF